This TCR beta chain was captured in a study of CD8 T cells in Susac syndrome. Reverse transcription used 0.5 to 1 ug RNA and random hexamers. Each CDR3 protein gets one entry after TCRdb re-called the immunoSEQ multiplex PCR reads with MiXCR. The sample has hundreds of thousands of distinct CDR3 sequences, about 85% seen once. Source material: CD8+ T cells from PBMCs. The receptor comes from a human donor with multiple sclerosis.

The CDR3: CSARDKGASLFYNEQFF. DNA for the CDR3: TGCAGTGCTAGAGATAAAGGGGCGTCTCTCTTTTACAATGAGCAGTTCTTC. This chain connects TRBV20-1 to TRBJ2-1, with a possible D match to TRBD1 (5 bases). The germline V gene has CDR1 DFQATT and CDR2 SNEGSKA (reference sequence). The V and J ends lost 0 bases and 4 bases respectively, with 19 bases between them. There are 17 residues in the CDR3.